The 14 T cell receptor beta chains below were found in one sample sequenced in a study of siplizumab effects on memory and regulatory T cells. Profiling relied on immunoSEQ multiplex PCR, and the TCRdb table lists in-frame clones only, not all of them. This table holds roughly 56,000 clones, 90% to 95% found once. The sample consisted of CD8+ T cells sorted from blood. The receptors were gathered from a human donor in good health.

This clone was counted once. The rearrangement links TRBV7-9 to TRBJ2-1; the D gene is possibly TRBD2 (5 bases). This CDR3 has 13 residues. V lost 5 bases and J lost 4, with 9 bases in between. Germline-derived CDR1 and CDR2 are SEHNR and FQNEAQ (reference sequence). As DNA, the CDR3 is TGTGCCAGCAGCCCCAAGCGGTACAATGAGCAGTTCTTC. Its protein product is CASSPKRYNEQFF.

The CDR3 spells CASSPSSGRAYNEQFF. The DNA of the CDR3 is TGTGCCAGCTCACCATCAAGCGGGAGGGCTTACAATGAGCAGTTCTTC. The genes are TRBV18 and TRBJ2-1; 10 bases fit TRBD2. V shed 2 bases, J shed 4 bases, and the junction held 5 bases outside the gene matches. CDR3 length: 16 amino acids. Germline V gives CDR1 KGHSH, CDR2 LQKENI.

The rearrangement uses TRBV5-6 and TRBJ2-7; 9 bases align to TRBD2. The CDR3 extends over 18 amino acids. Germline lookup yields CDR1 SGHDT and CDR2 YYEEEE. The junction had 17 bases not matched to a gene; V was cut back by 5 bases and J by 2 bases. The CDR3 sequence: CASSNPGLALLSTYEQYF. CDR3 bases: TGTGCCAGCAGTAATCCGGGACTAGCCCTACTATCAACCTACGAGCAGTACTTC.

The V call is TRBV7-2, the J call TRBJ2-7; D is unresolved. Germline CDR1 is SGHTA and CDR2 is FQGNSA. The CDR3 runs 15 residues. The germline V and J ends were trimmed by 5 bases and 2 bases, with 16 bases remaining between them. The CDR3 reads CASSPAPPGAYEQYF. For the CDR3, the DNA is TGTGCCAGCAGCCCCGCCCCCCCCGGCGCCTACGAGCAGTACTTC.

This clone was observed a single time. The chain links TRBV11-3 to TRBJ2-7; D uncertain. This CDR3 spans 13 amino acids. Trimming cost V 6 bases and J 5 bases, with 14 bases left between them. Germline-derived CDR1 and CDR2 are SGHNT and YENEEA. The CDR3 spells CASRSGLINEQYF. The CDR3 DNA reads as TGTGCCAGCAGATCGGGCCTCATTAACGAGCAGTACTTC.

The chain's CDR3 is CATSRDGRDYEQYF. Here the CDR3 DNA reads TGTGCCACCAGCAGAGACGGCAGGGATTACGAGCAGTACTTC. This sequence joins TRBV15 and TRBJ2-7, with a tentative D call TRBD1 (5 bases). With 0 bases removed from V and 4 bases from J, the gap between germline ends came to 10 bases. This CDR3 has 14 residues. Germline CDR1 LNHNV, CDR2 YYDKDF (reference sequence).

The chain carries TRBV10-3 and TRBJ2-7; D might be TRBD1 or TRBD2, each matching 6 bases. Germline V gene sequence: CDR1 ENHRY, CDR2 SYGVKD. The CDR3 runs 12 residues. Deletions cut 10 bases from V and 7 bases from J, with 17 bases between. This CDR3 is CATRRGAEEQYF. CDR3 in DNA: TGTGCCACCCGGAGGGGGGCCGAAGAGCAGTACTTC.

The rearrangement uses TRBV6-5 and TRBJ2-7; D is undetermined. Trimming stripped 6 bases from V and 6 bases from J, with 15 bases between. This CDR3 contains 13 residues. In germline, CDR1 is MNHEY, CDR2 SVGAGI. CDR3: CASSDIESREQYF. The CDR3 DNA reads as TGTGCCAGCAGCGACATAGAGTCCCGCGAGCAGTACTTC.

V usage is TRBV10-3 and J usage is TRBJ2-7; 7 positions agree with TRBD1. There are 14 residues in the CDR3. V was pared by 6 bases and J by 4 bases, with 9 bases of the junction left unmatched. CDR1 and CDR2 (germline): ENHRY, SYGVKD. CDR3 nucleotides: TGTGCCATCAGCGAGCCCGGGACAGCATACGAGCAGTACTTC. This encodes CAISEPGTAYEQYF.

The V gene is TRBV4-1, the J gene TRBJ2-5; D is undetermined. The V end lost 4 bases, the J end lost 5 bases, and 14 bases lay between the germline ends. The CDR3 runs 14 residues. CDR1 is MGHRA and CDR2 is YSYEKL in the germline V gene. The DNA of the CDR3 is TGCGCCAGCAGCCGCCGGGCCCTGGGGGAGACCCAGTACTTC. This translates into CASSRRALGETQYF.

V is TRBV5-1 and J is TRBJ2-2; a weak D match, TRBD2 (5 bases). Germline assignment: CDR1 SGHRS and CDR2 YFSETQ. The germline V and J ends were trimmed by 0 bases and 5 bases, with 14 bases remaining between them. This CDR3 comprises 16 residues. The CDR3 sequence is CASSLESGVGTGELFF. The DNA for the CDR3 is TGCGCCAGCAGCTTGGAATCCGGGGTCGGGACCGGGGAGCTGTTTTTT.

The gene calls are TRBV19 and TRBJ2-1; a weak D match, TRBD2 (5 bases). Germline CDR1 LNHDA, CDR2 SQIVND (reference sequence). The V end lost 8 bases, the J end lost 5 bases, and 13 bases lay between the germline ends. The CDR3 has 13 residues. This CDR3 is CASGWETDNEQFF. The CDR3 region has the DNA TGTGCCAGTGGGTGGGAGACCGACAATGAGCAGTTCTTC.

V usage is TRBV5-1 and J usage is TRBJ1-1; no firm D call. Germline CDR1 reads SGHRS; CDR2 reads YFSETQ. Trimming removed 0 bases at V and 5 bases at J, with 5 bases between. This CDR3 is built from 12 residues. The DNA for the CDR3 is TGCGCCAGCAGCTTGGAAGGTACTGAAGCTTTCTTT. As protein: CASSLEGTEAFF.

J is TRBJ2-2 and V is TRBV19, with TRBD1 as a possible D gene (5 bases). Germline loops: CDR1 LNHDA, CDR2 SQIVND (reference sequence). This CDR3 contains 15 residues. The V end was cut by 7 bases, the J end by 3 bases, with 15 bases between. DNA of the CDR3: TGTGCCAGTACCAACGGGCTAGGGGACACCGGGGAGCTGTTTTTT. Protein sequence: CASTNGLGDTGELFF.